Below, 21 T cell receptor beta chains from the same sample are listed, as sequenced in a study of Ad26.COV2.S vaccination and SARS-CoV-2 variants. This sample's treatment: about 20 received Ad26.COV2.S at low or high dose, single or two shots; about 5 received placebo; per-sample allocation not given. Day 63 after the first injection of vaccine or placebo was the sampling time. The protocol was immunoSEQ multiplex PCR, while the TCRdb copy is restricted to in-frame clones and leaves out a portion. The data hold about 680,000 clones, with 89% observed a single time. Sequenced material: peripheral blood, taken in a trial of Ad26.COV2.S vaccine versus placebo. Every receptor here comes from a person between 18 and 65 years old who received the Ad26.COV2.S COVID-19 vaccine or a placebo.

The chain's CDR3 is CASSPLTTSYNEQFF. The CDR3 coding sequence is TGTGCCAGCTCACCCCTGACTACCTCCTACAATGAGCAGTTCTTC. The chain is built from TRBV18 and TRBJ2-1, with D possibly matching TRBD2 (5 bases). Trimming took off 3 bases at V and 0 bases at J, with 9 bases between the two ends. The CDR3 contains 15 residues. Looked up from germline, CDR1 is KGHSH and CDR2 is LQKENI.

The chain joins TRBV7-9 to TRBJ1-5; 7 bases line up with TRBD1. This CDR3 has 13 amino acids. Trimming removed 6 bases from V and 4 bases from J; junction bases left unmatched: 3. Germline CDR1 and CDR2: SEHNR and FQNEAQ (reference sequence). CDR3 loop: CASSQGVNQPQHF. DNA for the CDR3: TGTGCCAGCAGTCAGGGGGTGAATCAGCCCCAGCATTTT.

The CDR3 nucleotides are TGTGCCAGTAGGCCCGATCGGGGGAAGACCCAGTACTTC. It encodes CASRPDRGKTQYF. The V gene is TRBV19, the J gene TRBJ2-5; maybe TRBD2 (6 bases). V lost 6 bases, J lost 6 bases, and 14 bases lay in between. The CDR3 is 13 residues long. The germline V gene encodes CDR1 LNHDA and CDR2 SQIVND (reference sequence).

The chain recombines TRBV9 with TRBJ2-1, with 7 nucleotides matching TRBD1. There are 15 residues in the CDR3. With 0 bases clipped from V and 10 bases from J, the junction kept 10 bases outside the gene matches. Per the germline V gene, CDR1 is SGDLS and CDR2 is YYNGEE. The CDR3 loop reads CASSVGGRQGHEQFF. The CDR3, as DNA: TGTGCCAGCAGCGTAGGCGGACGACAGGGACACGAGCAGTTCTTC.

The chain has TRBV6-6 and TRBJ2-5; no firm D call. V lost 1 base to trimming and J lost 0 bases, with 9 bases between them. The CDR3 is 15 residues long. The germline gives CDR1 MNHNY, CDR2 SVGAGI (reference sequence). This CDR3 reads CASSYFSAYQETQYF. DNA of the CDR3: TGTGCCAGCAGTTACTTCTCTGCCTACCAAGAGACCCAGTACTTC.

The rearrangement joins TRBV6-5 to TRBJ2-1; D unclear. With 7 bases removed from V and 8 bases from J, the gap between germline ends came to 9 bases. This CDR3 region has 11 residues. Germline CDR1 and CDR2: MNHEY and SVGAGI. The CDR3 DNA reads TGTGCCAGCACCCTTCAGGATGAGCAGTTCTTC. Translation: CASTLQDEQFF.

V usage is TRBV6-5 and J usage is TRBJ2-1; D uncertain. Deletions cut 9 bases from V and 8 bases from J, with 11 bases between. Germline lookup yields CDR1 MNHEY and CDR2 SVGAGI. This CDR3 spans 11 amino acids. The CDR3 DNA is TGTGCCAGTGGACGTAGTTATGAGCAGTTCTTC. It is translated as CASGRSYEQFF.

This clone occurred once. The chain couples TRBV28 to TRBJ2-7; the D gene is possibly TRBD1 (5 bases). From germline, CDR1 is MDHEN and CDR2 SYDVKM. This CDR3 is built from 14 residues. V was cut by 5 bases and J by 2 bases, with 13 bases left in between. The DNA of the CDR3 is TGTGCCAGCAGTCCCTGGACACCTCCCTACGAGCAGTACTTC. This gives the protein CASSPWTPPYEQYF.

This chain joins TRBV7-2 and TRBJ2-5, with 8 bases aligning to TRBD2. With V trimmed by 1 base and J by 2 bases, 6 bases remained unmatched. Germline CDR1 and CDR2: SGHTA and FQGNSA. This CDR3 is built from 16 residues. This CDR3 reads CASSLVWASGQETQYF. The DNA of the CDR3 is TGTGCCAGCAGCTTAGTTTGGGCTAGCGGGCAAGAGACCCAGTACTTC.

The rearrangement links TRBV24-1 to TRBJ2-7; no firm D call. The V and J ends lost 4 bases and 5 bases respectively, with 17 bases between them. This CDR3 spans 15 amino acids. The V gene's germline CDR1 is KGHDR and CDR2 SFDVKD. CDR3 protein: CATSEGISTGHEQYF. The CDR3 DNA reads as TGTGCCACCAGTGAGGGGATTTCAACTGGCCACGAGCAGTACTTC.

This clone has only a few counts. The DNA of the CDR3 is TGTGCCAGCAGCCCCTCGACAGGGTTAGATGGGCAGCCCCAGCATTTT. Its protein is CASSPSTGLDGQPQHF. The V and J genes are TRBV27 and TRBJ1-5; 7 bases agree with TRBD1. Germline V gene lookup returns CDR1 MNHEY and CDR2 SMNVEV (reference sequence). The CDR3 contains 16 residues. V gave up 6 bases and J gave up 7 bases; unmatched junction bases: 15.

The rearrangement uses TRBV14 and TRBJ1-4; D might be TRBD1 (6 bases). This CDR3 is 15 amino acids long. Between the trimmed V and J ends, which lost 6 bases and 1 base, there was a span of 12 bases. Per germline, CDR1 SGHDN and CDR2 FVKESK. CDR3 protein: CASRAGVQTNEKLFF. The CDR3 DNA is TGTGCCAGCAGAGCAGGGGTGCAAACTAATGAAAAACTGTTTTTT.

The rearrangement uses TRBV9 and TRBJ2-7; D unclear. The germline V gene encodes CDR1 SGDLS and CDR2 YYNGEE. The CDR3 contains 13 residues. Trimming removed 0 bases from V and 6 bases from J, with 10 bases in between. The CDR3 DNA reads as TGTGCCAGCAGCGTAGGCCAGGACGCCGAGCAGTACTTC. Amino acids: CASSVGQDAEQYF. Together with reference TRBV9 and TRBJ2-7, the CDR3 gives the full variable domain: DSGVTQTPKHLITATGQRVTLRCSPRSGDLSVYWYQQSLDQGLQFLIQYYNGEERAKGNILERFSAQQFPDLHSELNLSSLELGDSALYFCASSVGQDAEQYFGPGTRLTVT.

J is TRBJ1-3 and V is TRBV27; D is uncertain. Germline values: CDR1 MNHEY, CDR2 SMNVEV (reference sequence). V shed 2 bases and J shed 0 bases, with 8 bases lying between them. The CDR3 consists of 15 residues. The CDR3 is CASSLRGVSGNTIYF. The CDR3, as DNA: TGTGCCAGCAGTTTACGGGGAGTCTCTGGAAACACCATATATTTT.

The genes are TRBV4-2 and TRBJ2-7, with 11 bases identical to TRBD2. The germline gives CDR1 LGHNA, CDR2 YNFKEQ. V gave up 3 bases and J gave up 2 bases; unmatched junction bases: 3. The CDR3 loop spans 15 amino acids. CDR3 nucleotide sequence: TGTGCCAGCAGCCACGGGACTAGCGGTCCCTACGAGCAGTACTTC. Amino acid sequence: CASSHGTSGPYEQYF.

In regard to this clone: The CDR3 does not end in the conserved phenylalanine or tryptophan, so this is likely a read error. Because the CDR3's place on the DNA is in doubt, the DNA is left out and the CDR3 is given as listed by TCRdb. The CDR3 sequence is CASSQLQAI. The chain is built from TRBV4-3 and TRBJ1-3; the table's TRBD1 call for D was not verified on the DNA. Germline loops: CDR1 LGHNA, CDR2 YSLEER. The CDR3 comprises 9 residues, both ends counted.

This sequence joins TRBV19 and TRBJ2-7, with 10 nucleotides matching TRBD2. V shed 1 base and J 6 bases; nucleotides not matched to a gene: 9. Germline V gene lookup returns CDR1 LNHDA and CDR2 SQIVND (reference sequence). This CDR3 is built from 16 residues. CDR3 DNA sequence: TGTGCCAGTAGTATAGTGTCTAGCGGGAGCCCCGGCGAGCAGTACTTC. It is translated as CASSIVSSGSPGEQYF. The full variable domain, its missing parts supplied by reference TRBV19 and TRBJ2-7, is DGGITQSPKYLFRKEGQNVTLSCEQNLNHDAMYWYRQDPGQGLRLIYYSQIVNDFQKGDIAEGYSVSREKKESFPLTVTSAQKNPTAFYLCASSIVSSGSPGEQYFGPGTRLTVT.

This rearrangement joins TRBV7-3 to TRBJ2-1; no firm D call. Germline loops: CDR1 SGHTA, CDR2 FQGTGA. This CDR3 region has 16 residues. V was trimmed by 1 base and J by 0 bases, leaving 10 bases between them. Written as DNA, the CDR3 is TGTGCCAGCAGCTTAAATGGCCAACTCTCCTACAATGAGCAGTTCTTC. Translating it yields CASSLNGQLSYNEQFF.

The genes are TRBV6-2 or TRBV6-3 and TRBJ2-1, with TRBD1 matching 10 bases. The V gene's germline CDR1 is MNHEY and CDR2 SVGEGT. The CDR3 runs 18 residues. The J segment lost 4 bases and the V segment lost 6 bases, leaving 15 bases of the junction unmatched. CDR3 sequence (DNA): TGTGCCAGCAGCTCCTACATACTCGGGACAGGGGCGTACAATGAGCAGTTCTTC. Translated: CASSSYILGTGAYNEQFF.

The CDR3 bases are TGTGCCAGCAGCCAAGGACCTCGGACTAGCGGGTACACAGATACGCAGTATTTT. Encoded protein: CASSQGPRTSGYTDTQYF. The chain links TRBV3-1 (or the pseudogene TRBV3-2) to TRBJ2-3; 11 bases are a match to TRBD2. The CDR3 sequence is 18 residues long. Germline V gene lookup returns CDR1 LGHDT and CDR2 YNNKEL (reference sequence). With V trimmed by 1 base and J by 2 bases, 8 bases remained unmatched.

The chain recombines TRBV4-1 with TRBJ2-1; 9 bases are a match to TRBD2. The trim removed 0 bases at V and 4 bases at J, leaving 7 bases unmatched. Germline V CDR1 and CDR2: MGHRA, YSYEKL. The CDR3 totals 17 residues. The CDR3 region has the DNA TGCGCCAGCAGCCAAGAACATACGACTAGCGGTTACAATGAGCAGTTCTTC. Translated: CASSQEHTTSGYNEQFF.